This T cell receptor (beta chain) was identified during a study of T cell responses to AZD1222 COVID-19 vaccine. General study results and limits: White British donors predominated, females outnumbered males, and clonal diversity was possibly underestimated. Unmutated variant regions are reportedly targeted by nearly half of spike-specific TCRs.

This clone has just one count. The antigen is not known. The protocol was immunoSEQ multiplex PCR, while the TCRdb copy is restricted to in-frame clones and leaves out a portion. The table records 170,000 or so clones, 90% of them present only once. The CDR3 is 16 residues long. V dropped 6 bases and J dropped 8 bases, with 23 bases sitting between them. CDR1 is MNHNS and CDR2 is SASEGT in the germline V gene. The specimen comprised peripheral blood, sampled on day 0 of AZD1222 vaccination. The chain recombines TRBV6-1 with TRBJ1-3, with a tentative D call TRBD1 (6 bases). The TCR sequence derives from an adult in good health. The CDR3 DNA is TGTGCCAGCAGAGAAACGATTAACAGCCCAGGGGACACCATATATTTT. Its protein is CASRETINSPGDTIYF.